The present TCR beta chain was sequenced within a study of blood T cell repertoires in COVID-19. CDR1 and CDR2 from the germline V gene are SGHNT and YYREEE (reference sequence). With 0 bases clipped from V and 6 bases from J, the junction kept 9 bases outside the gene matches. This CDR3 contains 17 residues. Sequenced by immunoSEQ multiplex PCR; TCRdb stores in-frame clones only, minus some. The data hold some 72,000 clones, with around nine tenths observed a single time. What was sequenced was peripheral blood. The chain is built from TRBV5-4 and TRBJ2-5, with 12 positions matching TRBD2. The sequence came from a man in his fifties with active or convalescent COVID-19. The DNA of the CDR3 is TGTGCCAGCAGCTTGGGTCTAGCGGGGGGGCCTCTGAAGACCCAGTACTTC. It codes for CASSLGLAGGPLKTQYF.